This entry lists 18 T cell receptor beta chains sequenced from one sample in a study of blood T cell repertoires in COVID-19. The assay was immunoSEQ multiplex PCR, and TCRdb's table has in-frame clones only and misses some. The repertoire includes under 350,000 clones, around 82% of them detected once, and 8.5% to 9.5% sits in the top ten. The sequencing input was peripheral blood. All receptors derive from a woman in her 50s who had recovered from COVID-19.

CDR3 region: CASSLFAGTTEAFF. The CDR3 DNA reads as TGTGCCAGCAGTTTATTTGCAGGGACAACTGAAGCTTTCTTT. This chain connects TRBV28 to TRBJ1-1; tentatively, D is TRBD1 (6 bases). Trimming pared 1 base from V and 5 bases from J, leaving 11 bases between. Germline-derived CDR1 and CDR2 are MDHEN and SYDVKM. CDR3 length: 14 residues.

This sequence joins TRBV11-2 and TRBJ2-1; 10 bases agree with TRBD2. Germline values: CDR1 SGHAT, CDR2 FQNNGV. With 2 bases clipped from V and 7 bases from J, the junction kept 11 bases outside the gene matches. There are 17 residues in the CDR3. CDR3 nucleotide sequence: TGTGCCAGCAGCTTATCCTCGACTAGCGGGTTCGGGAATGAGCAGTTCTTC. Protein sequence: CASSLSSTSGFGNEQFF.

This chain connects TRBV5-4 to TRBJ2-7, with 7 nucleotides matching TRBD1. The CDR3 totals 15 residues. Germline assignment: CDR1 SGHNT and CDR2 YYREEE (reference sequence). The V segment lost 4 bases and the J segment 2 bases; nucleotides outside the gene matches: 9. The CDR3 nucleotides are TGTGCCAGCAGCCTCCCGGGACAGCAGGCCTACGAGCAGTACTTC. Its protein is CASSLPGQQAYEQYF.

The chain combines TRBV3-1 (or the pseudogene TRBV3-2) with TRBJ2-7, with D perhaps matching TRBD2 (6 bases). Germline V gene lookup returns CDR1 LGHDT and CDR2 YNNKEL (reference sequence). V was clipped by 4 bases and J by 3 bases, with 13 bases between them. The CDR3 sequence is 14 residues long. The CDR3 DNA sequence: TGTGCCAGCAGCCGCCGGGACTCTGGCTACGAGCAGTACTTC. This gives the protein CASSRRDSGYEQYF.

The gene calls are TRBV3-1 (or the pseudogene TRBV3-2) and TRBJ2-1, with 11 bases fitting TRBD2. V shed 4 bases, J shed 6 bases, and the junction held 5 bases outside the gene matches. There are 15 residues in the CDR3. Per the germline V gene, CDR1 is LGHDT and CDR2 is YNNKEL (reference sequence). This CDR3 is CASSRSGLAVNEQFF. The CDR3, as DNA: TGTGCCAGCAGCCGTTCGGGACTAGCGGTCAATGAGCAGTTCTTC.

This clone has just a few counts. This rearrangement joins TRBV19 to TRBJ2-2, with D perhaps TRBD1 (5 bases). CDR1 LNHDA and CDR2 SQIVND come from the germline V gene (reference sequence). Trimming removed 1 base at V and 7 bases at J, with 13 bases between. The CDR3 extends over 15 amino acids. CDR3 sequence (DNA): TGTGCCAGTAGTATAGGGTCAGGGCTTGGCGGGGAGCTGTTTTTT. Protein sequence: CASSIGSGLGGELFF.

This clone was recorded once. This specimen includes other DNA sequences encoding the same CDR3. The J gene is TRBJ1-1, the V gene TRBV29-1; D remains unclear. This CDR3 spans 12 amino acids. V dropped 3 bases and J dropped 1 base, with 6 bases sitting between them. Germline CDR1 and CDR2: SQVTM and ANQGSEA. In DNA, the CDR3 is TGCAGCGTTGAGTCGGGGAACACTGAAGCTTTCTTT. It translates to CSVESGNTEAFF.

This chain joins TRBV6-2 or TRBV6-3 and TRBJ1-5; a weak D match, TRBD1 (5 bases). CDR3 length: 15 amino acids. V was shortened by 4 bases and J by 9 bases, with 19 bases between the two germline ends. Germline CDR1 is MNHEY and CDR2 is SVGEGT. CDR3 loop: CASSLGEVGLRPQHF. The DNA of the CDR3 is TGTGCCAGCAGTTTGGGGGAGGTCGGGCTTCGGCCCCAGCATTTT.

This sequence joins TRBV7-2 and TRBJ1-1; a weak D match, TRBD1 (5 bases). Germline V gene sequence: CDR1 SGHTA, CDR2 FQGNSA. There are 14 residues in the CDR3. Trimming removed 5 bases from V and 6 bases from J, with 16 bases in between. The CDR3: CASSGGVPGPEAFF. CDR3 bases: TGTGCCAGCAGCGGAGGGGTCCCCGGACCTGAAGCTTTCTTT.

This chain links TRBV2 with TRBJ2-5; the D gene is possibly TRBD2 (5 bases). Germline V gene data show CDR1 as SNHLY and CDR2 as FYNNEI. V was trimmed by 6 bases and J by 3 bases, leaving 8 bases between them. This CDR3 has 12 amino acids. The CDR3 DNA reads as TGTGCCAGCAGCTCCGGGGAAGAGACCCAGTACTTC. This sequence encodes CASSSGEETQYF. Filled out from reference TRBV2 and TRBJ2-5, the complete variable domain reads EPEVTQTPSHQVTQMGQEVILRCVPISNHLYFYWYRQILGQKVEFLVSFYNNEISEKSEIFDDQFSVERPDGSNFTLKIRSTKLEDSAMYFCASSSGEETQYFGPGTRLLVL.

CDR3 in amino acids: CASKRQESYGYTF. CDR3 in DNA: TGTGCCAGTAAACGACAGGAATCCTATGGCTACACCTTC. The chain joins TRBV19 to TRBJ1-2; tentative D call: TRBD1 (6 bases). Looked up from germline, CDR1 is LNHDA and CDR2 is SQIVND (reference sequence). Trimming took 7 bases from V and 4 from J, leaving 13 bases between them. The CDR3 has 13 amino acids.

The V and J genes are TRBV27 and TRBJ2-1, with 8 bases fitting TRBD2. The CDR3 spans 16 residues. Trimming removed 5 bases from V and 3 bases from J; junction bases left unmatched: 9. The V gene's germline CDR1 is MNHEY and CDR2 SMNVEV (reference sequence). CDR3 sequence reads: CASSPQAGANYNEQFF. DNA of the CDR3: TGTGCCAGCAGTCCCCAAGCGGGAGCCAACTACAATGAGCAGTTCTTC.

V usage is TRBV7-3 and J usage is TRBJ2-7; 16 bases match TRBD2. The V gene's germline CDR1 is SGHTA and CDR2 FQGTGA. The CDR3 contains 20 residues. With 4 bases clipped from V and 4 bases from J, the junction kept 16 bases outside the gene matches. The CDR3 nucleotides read TGTGCCAGCAGCTACGATCCCGGGACTAGCGGGGGGGCAAACATTTACGAGCAGTACTTC. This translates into CASSYDPGTSGGANIYEQYF.

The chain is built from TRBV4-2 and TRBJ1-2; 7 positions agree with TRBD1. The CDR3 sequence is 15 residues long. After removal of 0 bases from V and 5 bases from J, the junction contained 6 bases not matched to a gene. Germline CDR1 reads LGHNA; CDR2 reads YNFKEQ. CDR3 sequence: CASSQDRQGRYGYTF. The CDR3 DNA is TGTGCCAGCAGCCAAGACCGACAGGGTCGGTATGGCTACACCTTC.

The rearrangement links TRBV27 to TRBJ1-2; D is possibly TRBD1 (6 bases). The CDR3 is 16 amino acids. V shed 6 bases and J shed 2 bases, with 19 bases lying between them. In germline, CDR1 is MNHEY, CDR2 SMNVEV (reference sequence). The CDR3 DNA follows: TGTGCCAGCAGCCAGAAACAGGGAGCACTCAACTATGGCTACACCTTC. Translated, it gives CASSQKQGALNYGYTF.

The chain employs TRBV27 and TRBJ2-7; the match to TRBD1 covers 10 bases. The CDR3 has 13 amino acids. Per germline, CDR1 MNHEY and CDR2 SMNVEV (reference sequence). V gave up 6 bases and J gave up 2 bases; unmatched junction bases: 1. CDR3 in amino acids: CASRGTGAYEQYF. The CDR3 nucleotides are TGTGCCAGCAGAGGGACAGGGGCCTACGAGCAGTACTTC.

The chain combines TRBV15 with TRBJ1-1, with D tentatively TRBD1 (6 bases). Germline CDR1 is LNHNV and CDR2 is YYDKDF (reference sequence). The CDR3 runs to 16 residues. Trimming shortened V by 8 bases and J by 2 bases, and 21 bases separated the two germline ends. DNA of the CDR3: TGTGCCACCCGCCCAGGGGTTTTAAGTCTAAACACTGAAGCTTTCTTT. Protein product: CATRPGVLSLNTEAFF.

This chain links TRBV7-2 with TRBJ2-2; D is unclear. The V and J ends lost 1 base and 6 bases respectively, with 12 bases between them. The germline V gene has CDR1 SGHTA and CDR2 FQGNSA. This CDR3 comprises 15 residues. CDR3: CASSLVGGLSGELFF. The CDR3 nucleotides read TGTGCCAGCAGCTTAGTAGGCGGTCTATCCGGGGAGCTGTTTTTT.